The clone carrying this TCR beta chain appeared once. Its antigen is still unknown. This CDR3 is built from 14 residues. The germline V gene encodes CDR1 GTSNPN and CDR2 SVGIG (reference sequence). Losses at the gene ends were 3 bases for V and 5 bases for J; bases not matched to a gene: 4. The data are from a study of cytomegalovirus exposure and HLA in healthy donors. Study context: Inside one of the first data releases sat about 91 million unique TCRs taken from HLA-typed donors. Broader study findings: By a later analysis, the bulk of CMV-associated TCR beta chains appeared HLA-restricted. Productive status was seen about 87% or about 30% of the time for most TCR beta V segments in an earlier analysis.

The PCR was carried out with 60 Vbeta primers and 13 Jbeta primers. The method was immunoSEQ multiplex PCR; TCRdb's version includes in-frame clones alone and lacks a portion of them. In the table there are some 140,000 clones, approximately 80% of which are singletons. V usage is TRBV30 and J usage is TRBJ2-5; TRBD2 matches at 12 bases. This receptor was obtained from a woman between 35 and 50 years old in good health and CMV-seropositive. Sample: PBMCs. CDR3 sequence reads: CAWRLAGGGETQYF. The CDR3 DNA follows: TGTGCCTGGAGACTAGCGGGAGGTGGGGAGACCCAGTACTTC.